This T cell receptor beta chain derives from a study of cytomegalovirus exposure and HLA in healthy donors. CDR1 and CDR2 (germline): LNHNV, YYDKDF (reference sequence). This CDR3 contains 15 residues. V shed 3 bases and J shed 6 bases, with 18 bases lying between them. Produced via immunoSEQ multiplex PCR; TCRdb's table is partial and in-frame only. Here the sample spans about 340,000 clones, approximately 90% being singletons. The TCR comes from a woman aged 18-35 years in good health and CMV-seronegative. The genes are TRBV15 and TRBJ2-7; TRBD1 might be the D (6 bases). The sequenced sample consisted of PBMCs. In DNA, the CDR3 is TGTGCCACCAGCAGCGGGGACACCGACTTTGGCGAGCAGTACTTC. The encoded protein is CATSSGDTDFGEQYF.